A single sample gave rise to the 11 T cell receptor beta chains below, sequenced in a study of blood T cell repertoires in COVID-19. Assay: immunoSEQ multiplex PCR; the TCRdb copy retains only in-frame clones and omits some. The sample holds 250,000 to 300,000 clones, around 85% seen once. The source material was peripheral blood. The source of these receptors is a woman in her 70s with acute or convalescent COVID-19.

This chain links TRBV5-1 with TRBJ2-2; TRBD1 aligns across 8 bases. V trimming: 8 bases; J trimming: 10 bases; junction bases outside the gene matches: 10. This CDR3 is built from 13 residues. Germline CDR1 reads SGHRS; CDR2 reads YFSETQ. Here the CDR3 DNA reads TGCGCCAGTAACCGGGGACAGGCCGAGGAGCTGTTTTTT. Its translation is CASNRGQAEELFF.

This sequence joins TRBV2 and TRBJ1-2; the match to TRBD1 covers 9 bases. V was clipped by 6 bases and J by 6 bases; unmatched bases: 8. In germline, CDR1 is SNHLY, CDR2 FYNNEI. The CDR3 is 14 amino acids. CDR3 in amino acids: CASRDRGGNDGYTF. In nucleotides, the CDR3 is TGTGCCAGCAGGGACAGGGGTGGGAATGATGGCTACACCTTC.

The genes are TRBV19 and TRBJ1-1; no firm D call. Germline V CDR1 and CDR2: LNHDA, SQIVND (reference sequence). The CDR3 loop spans 13 amino acids. V lost 0 bases and J lost 10, with 12 bases in between. In DNA form, the CDR3 reads TGTGCCAGTAGTATAGACCGAGACATGGTAGCTTTCTTT. Its translation: CASSIDRDMVAFF.

The chain has TRBV9 and TRBJ1-2; 7 bases fit TRBD1. The CDR3 has 15 amino acids. Germline CDR1 reads SGDLS; CDR2 reads YYNGEE. Unmatched junction bases numbered 9, after V lost 3 bases and J lost 4 bases. In nucleotides, the CDR3 is TGTGCCAGCAGCGGATACCGGGACAGCAGCTATGGCTACACCTTC. Translating gives CASSGYRDSSYGYTF.

This chain uses TRBV6-5 with TRBJ1-6, with 9 bases fitting TRBD1. CDR3 size: 14 residues. Germline CDR1 MNHEY, CDR2 SVGAGI. With 6 bases clipped from V and 8 bases from J, the junction kept 5 bases outside the gene matches. The CDR3 sequence is CASRTGTGYSPLHF. CDR3 in DNA: TGTGCCAGCAGGACCGGGACAGGGTATTCACCCCTCCACTTT.

The V call is TRBV24-1, the J call TRBJ2-7, with D possibly TRBD1 on 6 matching bases. V gave up 4 bases and J gave up 3 bases, with 12 bases separating them. CDR1 and CDR2 (germline): KGHDR, SFDVKD. The CDR3 has 14 residues. The CDR3, as DNA: TGTGCCACCAGTGAATCTGGACAGAGCTACGAGCAGTACTTC. Translation gives CATSESGQSYEQYF.

The chain combines TRBV5-4 with TRBJ1-2, with D possibly matching TRBD1 (5 bases). The V gene lost 4 bases and the J gene lost 5 bases, with 21 bases spanning the gap. This CDR3 has 16 amino acids. Per the germline V gene, CDR1 is SGHNT and CDR2 is YYREEE (reference sequence). CDR3 sequence (DNA): TGTGCCAGCAGCGCCCCAGGGCTTCGGTATCGGTATGGCTACACCTTC. Protein: CASSAPGLRYRYGYTF.

The rearrangement uses TRBV2 and TRBJ2-6, with TRBD1 matching over 9 bases. The V gene's germline CDR1 is SNHLY and CDR2 FYNNEI. The junction had 0 bases not matched to a gene; V was cut back by 4 bases and J by 2 bases. The CDR3 spans 15 residues. This CDR3 is CASSGDRAGANVLTF. The CDR3 region has the DNA TGTGCCAGCAGTGGGGACAGGGCTGGGGCCAACGTCCTGACTTTC.

The chain is built from TRBV30 and TRBJ1-2; 10 nucleotides agree with TRBD1. This CDR3 region has 12 residues. V lost 8 bases, J lost 5 bases, and 5 bases stayed unmatched. The V gene's germline CDR1 is GTSNPN and CDR2 SVGIG (reference sequence). CDR3 region: CAGDRGLYGYTF. CDR3 sequence (DNA): TGTGCCGGGGACAGGGGTTTATATGGCTACACCTTC.

V is TRBV5-4 and J is TRBJ2-5; 12 bases agree with TRBD2. The CDR3 has 17 residues. V shed 3 bases and J 1 base; nucleotides not matched to a gene: 7. Germline V lookup: CDR1 SGHNT, CDR2 YYREEE (reference sequence). In DNA form, the CDR3 reads TGTGCCAGCAGCTCCGGACTAGCGGGGCCACCCCAAGAGACCCAGTACTTC. Residues: CASSSGLAGPPQETQYF.

This clone was seen once. V gene TRBV19 combines with J gene TRBJ2-1; D possibly corresponds to TRBD2 (6 bases). The germline CDR1 and CDR2 sequences are LNHDA and SQIVND (reference sequence). The V end lost 3 bases, the J end lost 4 bases, and 13 bases lay between the germline ends. The CDR3 spans 15 residues. The CDR3 spells CASSIGGTLYNEQFF. In DNA form, the CDR3 reads TGTGCCAGTAGTATCGGTGGGACTCTTTACAATGAGCAGTTCTTC.